What follows are 27 T cell receptor beta chains derived from one specimen sequenced in a study of early T cells in non-severe SARS-CoV-2 infection. TCRdb analysed the 5' RACE reads with MiXCR anew, one entry per CDR3 protein. This table holds 40,000 to 60,000 distinct CDR3 sequences, 6% to 8% found once. This material consisted of whole blood, taken at baseline. These receptors all stem from an adult who was a healthcare worker with PCR-confirmed SARS-CoV-2 infection or an uninfected control (not recorded which).

The CDR3 loop reads CAWADGTTGNTEAFF. The CDR3 region has the DNA TGTGCCTGGGCAGACGGGACAACTGGAAACACTGAAGCTTTCTTT. This chain links TRBV30 with TRBJ1-1, with D perhaps TRBD1 (6 bases). The V and J ends lost 5 bases and 2 bases respectively, with 18 bases between them. CDR1 and CDR2 from the germline V gene are GTSNPN and SVGIG (reference sequence). The CDR3 contains 15 residues. Together with reference TRBV30 and TRBJ1-1, the CDR3 gives the full variable domain: SQTIHQWPATLVQPVGSPLSLECTVEGTSNPNLYWYRQAAGRGLQLLFYSVGIGQISSEVPQNLSASRPQDRQFILSSKKLLLSDSGFYLCAWADGTTGNTEAFFGQGTRLTVV.

This clonotype was seen a handful of times. The rearrangement joins TRBV3-1 to TRBJ1-2; D unclear. CDR3 length: 15 amino acids. Per germline, CDR1 LGHDT and CDR2 YNNKEL (reference sequence). The V end lost 0 bases, the J end lost 4 bases, and 12 bases lay between the germline ends. This CDR3 is CASSQEIWPTYGYTF. The CDR3 region has the DNA TGTGCCAGCAGCCAAGAAATATGGCCGACCTATGGCTACACCTTC. The complete variable domain, with remaining parts taken from reference TRBV3-1 and TRBJ1-2, reads DTAVSQTPKYLVTQMGNDKSIKCEQNLGHDTMYWYKQDSKKFLKIMFSYNNKELIINETVPNRFSPKSPDKAHLNLHINSLELGDSAVYFCASSQEIWPTYGYTFGSGTRLTVV.

This clonotype appeared many times. The rearrangement uses TRBV29-1 and TRBJ2-5; TRBD2 matches 7 bases. CDR1 is SQVTM and CDR2 is ANQGSEA in the germline V gene. V was clipped by 4 bases and J by 1 base; unmatched bases: 6. The CDR3 contains 14 residues. CDR3: CSVASSGVQETQYF. The CDR3 DNA reads as TGCAGCGTTGCCTCTAGCGGAGTCCAAGAGACCCAGTACTTC.

There are many counts of this clonotype. The rearrangement uses TRBV6-6 and TRBJ2-2, with 8 nucleotides matching TRBD2. The CDR3 consists of 16 residues. Germline-derived CDR1 and CDR2 are MNHNY and SVGAGI (reference sequence). V gave up 2 bases and J gave up 5 bases; unmatched junction bases: 7. For the CDR3, the DNA is TGTGCCAGCAGTTACAGCGGGAGATGGAGTACCGGGGAGCTGTTTTTT. Protein product: CASSYSGRWSTGELFF.

The J gene is TRBJ2-5, the V gene TRBV12-3 or TRBV12-4; D ambiguous. The CDR3 extends over 12 amino acids. Trimming removed 6 bases at V and 5 bases at J, with 10 bases between. This CDR3 is CASSPTKETQYF. The CDR3 DNA is TGTGCCAGCAGCCCCACCAAGGAGACCCAGTACTTC.

This clonotype was seen a few times. The chain is built from TRBV18 and TRBJ2-7; possible D gene TRBD2, 5 bases. CDR3 length equals 13 residues. Germline V gene sequence: CDR1 KGHSH, CDR2 LQKENI. V lost 2 bases and J 7 bases, leaving 12 bases between the germline ends. Written as DNA, the CDR3 is TGTGCCAGCTCACCAGGACGCACGGGGGAGCAGTACTTC. Protein sequence: CASSPGRTGEQYF.

At least ten counts were recorded for this clonotype. The V gene is TRBV12-3 or TRBV12-4, the J gene TRBJ2-3, with D perhaps TRBD1 (6 bases). V was clipped by 4 bases and J by 5 bases, with 10 bases between them. The CDR3 is made up of 13 amino acids. The CDR3 DNA follows: TGTGCCAGCAGTTATTCAGGGGTAGATACGCAGTATTTT. The encoded protein is CASSYSGVDTQYF.

Many counts were recorded for this clonotype. The chain uses TRBV28 and TRBJ1-1; no firm D call. The CDR3 is 13 amino acids. The V gene lost 6 bases and the J gene lost 0 bases, with 8 bases spanning the gap. In germline, CDR1 is MDHEN, CDR2 SYDVKM. The CDR3: CASSPYLNTEAFF. In nucleotides, the CDR3 is TGTGCCAGCAGCCCTTACTTGAACACTGAAGCTTTCTTT.

This clonotype was seen a few times. This rearrangement joins TRBV2 to TRBJ1-5, with D possibly matching TRBD1 (5 bases). V shed 10 bases and J shed 0 bases, with 16 bases lying between them. The CDR3 has 15 amino acids. CDR1 SNHLY and CDR2 FYNNEI come from the germline V gene. This CDR3 is CATRGTRYSNQPQHF. CDR3 nucleotides: TGTGCCACCAGAGGGACTCGCTATAGCAATCAGCCCCAGCATTTT.

This clonotype was counted at least ten times. The genes are TRBV7-3 and TRBJ2-1; 11 bases align to TRBD2. V gave up 4 bases and J gave up 7 bases; unmatched junction bases: 18. This CDR3 contains 19 residues. Germline CDR1 SGHTA, CDR2 FQGTGA. In DNA, the CDR3 is TGTGCCAGCAGCTCCCCCCGGCAGGGGTCAACTAGCGGGAGAAATGAGCAGTTCTTC. Its protein is CASSSPRQGSTSGRNEQFF. The full variable domain, rest sourced from reference TRBV7-3 and TRBJ2-1, is GAGVSQTPSNKVTEKGKYVELRCDPISGHTALYWYRQSLGQGPEFLIYFQGTGAADDSGLPNDRFFAVRPEGSVSTLKIQRTERGDSAVYLCASSSPRQGSTSGRNEQFFGPGTRLTVL.

The rearrangement uses TRBV7-8 and TRBJ1-5; 9 positions agree with TRBD1. Germline V lookup: CDR1 SGHVS, CDR2 FQNEAQ. Trimming took 4 bases from V and 4 from J; bases not matched to a gene: 5. The CDR3 is made up of 15 amino acids. The CDR3, as DNA: TGTGCCAGCAGCTCGACAGGGGGACTAAATCAGCCCCAGCATTTT. Translating gives CASSSTGGLNQPQHF. Based on the CDR3 plus reference TRBV7-8 and TRBJ1-5, the full variable domain is GAGVSQSPRYKVAKRGQDVALRCDPISGHVSLFWYQQALGQGPEFLTYFQNEAQLDKSGLPSDRFFAERPEGSVSTLKIQRTQQEDSAVYLCASSSTGGLNQPQHFGDGTRLSIL.

This clonotype has ten or more counts. The chain is built from TRBV7-2 and TRBJ2-3; D possibly corresponds to TRBD1 (5 bases). The germline gives CDR1 SGHTA, CDR2 FQGNSA. This CDR3 has 13 amino acids. Deletions cut 2 bases from V and 3 bases from J, with 6 bases between. The CDR3 DNA is TGTGCCAGCAGCTTAAAGGGGACAGATACGCAGTATTTT. This translates into CASSLKGTDTQYF.

This chain links TRBV7-9 with TRBJ2-1, with 9 bases fitting TRBD1. Germline V lookup: CDR1 SEHNR, CDR2 FQNEAQ (reference sequence). The CDR3 contains 15 residues. V trimming: 0 bases; J trimming: 8 bases; junction bases outside the gene matches: 5. The chain's CDR3 is CASSLASQGAHEQFF. The CDR3 nucleotides are TGTGCCAGCAGCTTAGCTTCACAGGGGGCCCATGAGCAGTTCTTC.

There are a few counts of this clonotype. The chain couples TRBV3-1 to TRBJ2-7, with D tentatively TRBD2 (5 bases). V lost 2 bases and J 6 bases, leaving 8 bases between the germline ends. The CDR3 runs to 12 residues. Germline V gene lookup returns CDR1 LGHDT and CDR2 YNNKEL (reference sequence). The CDR3 spells CASSQRDSEQYF. The CDR3 DNA reads TGTGCCAGCAGCCAACGGGATTCCGAGCAGTACTTC.

This clonotype showed up just a few times. The chain has TRBV4-2 and TRBJ2-5; 12 nucleotides line up with TRBD1. Germline V gene sequence: CDR1 LGHNA, CDR2 YNFKEQ. With 5 bases clipped from V and 5 bases from J, the junction kept 6 bases outside the gene matches. This CDR3 contains 15 residues. The CDR3 here is CASSSGQGARETQYF. As DNA, the CDR3 is TGTGCCAGCAGCTCGGGACAGGGGGCGAGGGAGACCCAGTACTTC.

The chain carries TRBV7-9 and TRBJ2-7; perhaps TRBD1 as D (6 bases). In germline, CDR1 is SEHNR, CDR2 FQNEAQ (reference sequence). The CDR3 contains 13 residues. Trimming removed 6 bases at V and 4 bases at J, with 13 bases between. This CDR3 reads CASRQGTKYEQYF. CDR3 DNA: TGTGCCAGCAGGCAGGGGACCAAGTACGAGCAGTACTTC.

At least ten counts were recorded for this clonotype. The chain combines TRBV6-2 or TRBV6-3 with TRBJ2-1, with D perhaps TRBD2 (5 bases). The CDR3 extends over 11 amino acids. Germline loops: CDR1 MNHEY, CDR2 SVGEGT. The V end was cut by 5 bases, the J end by 15 bases, with 14 bases between. The CDR3 region has the DNA TGTGCCAGCAGTACGGGATTCTGGAGGTTCTTC. Encoded protein: CASSTGFWRFF.

The table lists this clonotype with a few counts. The chain employs TRBV6-6 and TRBJ2-3; D is ambiguous. Germline CDR1 MNHNY, CDR2 SVGAGI (reference sequence). This CDR3 region has 12 residues. Trimming removed 4 bases from V and 7 bases from J, with 9 bases in between. CDR3 sequence: CASSSKTHTQYF. CDR3 nucleotide sequence: TGTGCCAGCAGTTCCAAAACCCATACGCAGTATTTT.

This clonotype was seen ten or more times. The chain is built from TRBV6-1 and TRBJ1-4, with 9 bases that match TRBD1. Germline lookup yields CDR1 MNHNS and CDR2 SASEGT. J was trimmed by 6 bases and V by 8 bases; bases with no gene match: 7. CDR3 length: 14 amino acids. As DNA, the CDR3 is TGTGCCAGCGGGATGACAGGGGGGTATGAAAAACTGTTTTTT. It encodes CASGMTGGYEKLFF.

This clonotype was observed at least ten times. The chain recombines TRBV20-1 with TRBJ2-5; 8 bases map to TRBD2. V lost 7 bases, J lost 4 bases, and 11 bases stayed unmatched. The CDR3 totals 14 residues. Germline V lookup: CDR1 DFQATT, CDR2 SNEGSKA (reference sequence). CDR3 coding DNA: TGCAGTGGACGGCCGGGGGGGCGCTTAGAGACCCAGTACTTC. Amino acids: CSGRPGGRLETQYF.

This clonotype has ten or more counts. The genes are TRBV20-1 and TRBJ1-1; the D is unclear. CDR3 length: 13 amino acids. CDR1 DFQATT and CDR2 SNEGSKA come from the germline V gene (reference sequence). V was shortened by 5 bases and J by 0 bases, with 10 bases between the two germline ends. CDR3: CSAPRRVNTEAFF. For the CDR3, the DNA is TGCAGTGCTCCGAGAAGGGTGAACACTGAAGCTTTCTTT.

This chain uses TRBV6-6 with TRBJ2-7; D call uncertain. The CDR3 totals 14 residues. CDR1 is MNHNY, CDR2 SVGAGI, per germline (reference sequence). Trimming took off 0 bases at V and 7 bases at J, with 13 bases between the two ends. The CDR3 DNA reads TGTGCCAGCAGTTACTCCGAGGCAGCCGAGGAGCAGTACTTC. Its translation is CASSYSEAAEEQYF.

This clonotype was recorded a few times. V gene TRBV5-1 combines with J gene TRBJ2-3, with TRBD2 matching 9 bases. CDR3 length equals 16 residues. V was clipped by 0 bases and J by 6 bases; unmatched bases: 8. Germline V gene sequence: CDR1 SGHRS, CDR2 YFSETQ. The CDR3 loop reads CASSLAASGIKDTQYF. DNA for the CDR3: TGCGCCAGCAGCTTGGCTGCTAGCGGGATCAAGGATACGCAGTATTTT.

This clonotype has ten or more counts. This chain connects TRBV29-1 to TRBJ2-7, with D possibly matching TRBD1 (6 bases). This CDR3 comprises 15 residues. V was shortened by 1 base and J by 5 bases, with 18 bases between the two germline ends. Germline V lookup: CDR1 SQVTM, CDR2 ANQGSEA. The CDR3 spells CSVEANLPGAHEQYF. The CDR3, as DNA: TGCAGCGTTGAAGCTAATTTACCAGGGGCCCACGAGCAGTACTTC.

In the case of this clonotype: A read error may account for a junction end that differs from germline. The rearrangement uses TRBV12-3 or TRBV12-4 and TRBJ1-3; D gene uncertain. The CDR3 covers 9 residues. The CDR3 here is CASSPPHLF. The DNA of the CDR3 is TGTGCCAGCAGTCCCCCACACCTATTT.

There are many counts of this clonotype. The chain employs TRBV20-1 and TRBJ2-1, with TRBD2 identical over 9 bases. Germline loops: CDR1 DFQATT, CDR2 SNEGSKA (reference sequence). With 4 bases clipped from V and 4 bases from J, the junction kept 8 bases outside the gene matches. This CDR3 comprises 15 residues. CDR3 bases: TGCAGTGCTAAGCCCCGGACTAGCGCTTACAATGAGCAGTTCTTC. Amino acid sequence: CSAKPRTSAYNEQFF.

The J gene is TRBJ2-2, the V gene TRBV12-3 or TRBV12-4; 9 bases align to TRBD2. This CDR3 region has 20 residues. The junction had 18 bases not matched to a gene; V was cut back by 4 bases and J by 3 bases. CDR3 sequence: CASSYPPWVLAGGHTGELFF. CDR3 nucleotide sequence: TGTGCCAGCAGTTATCCCCCCTGGGTCCTCGCGGGAGGGCACACCGGGGAGCTGTTTTTT.